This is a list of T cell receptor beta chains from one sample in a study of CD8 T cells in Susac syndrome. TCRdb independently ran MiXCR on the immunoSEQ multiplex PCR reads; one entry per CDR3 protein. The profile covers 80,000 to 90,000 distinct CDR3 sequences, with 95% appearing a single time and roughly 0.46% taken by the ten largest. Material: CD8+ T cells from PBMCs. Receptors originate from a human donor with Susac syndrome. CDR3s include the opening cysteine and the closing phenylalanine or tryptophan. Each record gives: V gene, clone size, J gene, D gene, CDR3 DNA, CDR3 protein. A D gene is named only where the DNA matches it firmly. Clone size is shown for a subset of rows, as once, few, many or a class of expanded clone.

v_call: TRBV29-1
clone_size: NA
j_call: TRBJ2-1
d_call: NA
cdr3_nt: TGCAGCGTTGAGGCGACGGGCGATGAGCAGTTCTTC
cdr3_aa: CSVEATGDEQFF

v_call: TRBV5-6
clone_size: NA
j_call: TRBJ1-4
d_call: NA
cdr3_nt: TGTGCCAGCAGCTTAATCAATGAAAAACTGTTTTTT
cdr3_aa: CASSLINEKLFF

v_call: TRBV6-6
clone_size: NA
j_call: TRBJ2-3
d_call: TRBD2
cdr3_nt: TGTGCCAGCAGTTTCCGCGGGAGGGGGTCAGATACGCAGTATTTT
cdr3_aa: CASSFRGRGSDTQYF

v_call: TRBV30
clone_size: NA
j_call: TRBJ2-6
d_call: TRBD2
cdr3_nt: TGTGCCTGGAGCAGCGGGGCTGGGGCCAACGTCCTGACTTTC
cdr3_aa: CAWSSGAGANVLTF

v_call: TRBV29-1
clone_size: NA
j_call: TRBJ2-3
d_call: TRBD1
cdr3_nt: TGCAGCGTTCCTGACAGGGGGAGATCAGATACGCAGTATTTT
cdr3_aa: CSVPDRGRSDTQYF

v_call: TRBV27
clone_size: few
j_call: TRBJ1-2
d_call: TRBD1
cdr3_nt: TGTGCCAGCAGTTCAGGACAGGGATACTATGGCTACACCTTC
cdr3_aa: CASSSGQGYYGYTF

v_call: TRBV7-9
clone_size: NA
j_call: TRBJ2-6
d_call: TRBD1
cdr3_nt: TGTGCCAGCAGCGGGGACAGGGAGCCCTCTGGGGCCAACGTCCTGACTTTC
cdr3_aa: CASSGDREPSGANVLTF

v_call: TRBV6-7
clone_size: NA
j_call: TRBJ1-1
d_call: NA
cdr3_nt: TGTGCCAGCAGTTCGCCGACAGGCTTGAACACTGAAGCTTTCTTT
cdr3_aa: CASSSPTGLNTEAFF

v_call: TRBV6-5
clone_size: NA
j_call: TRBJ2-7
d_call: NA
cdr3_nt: TGTGCCAGCCGTGGGGTCTACGAGCAGTACTTC
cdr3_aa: CASRGVYEQYF

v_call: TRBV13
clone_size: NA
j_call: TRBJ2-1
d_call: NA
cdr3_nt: TGTGCCAGCAGCTCCTCCACTAGCAATGAGCAGTTCTTC
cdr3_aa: CASSSSTSNEQFF

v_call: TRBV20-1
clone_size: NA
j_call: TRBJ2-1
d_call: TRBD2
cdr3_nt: TGCAGTGCTAGGCCTCGGGCTAGCGGGAGCAATGAGCAGTTCTTC
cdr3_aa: CSARPRASGSNEQFF

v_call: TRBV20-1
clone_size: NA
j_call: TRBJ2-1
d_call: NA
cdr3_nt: TGCAGTGCTAGAGAAGCGGGTGGAAGGAATGAGCAGTTCTTC
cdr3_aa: CSAREAGGRNEQFF

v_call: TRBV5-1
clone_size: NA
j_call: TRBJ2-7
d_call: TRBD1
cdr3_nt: TGCGCCAGCAGCCGAGACGAGGGGGCCACCTACGAGCAGTACTTC
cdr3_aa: CASSRDEGATYEQYF

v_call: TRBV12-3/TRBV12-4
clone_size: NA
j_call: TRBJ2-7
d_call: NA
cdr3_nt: TGTGCCAGCAGCCCTTACATGCGCTCCTACGAGCAGTACTTC
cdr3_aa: CASSPYMRSYEQYF

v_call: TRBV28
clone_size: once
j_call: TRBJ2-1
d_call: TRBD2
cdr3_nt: TGTGCCAGCAGTTGGGGACTAGCGGGATACAATGAGCAGTTCTTC
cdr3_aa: CASSWGLAGYNEQFF

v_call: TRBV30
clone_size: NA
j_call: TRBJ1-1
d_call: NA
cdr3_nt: TGTGCCTGCGAGACGCGCGAGGCTTTCTTT
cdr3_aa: CACETREAFF

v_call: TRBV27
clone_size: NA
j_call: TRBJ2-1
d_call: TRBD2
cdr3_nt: TGTGCCAGCAGTTCATTAAGGACTAGCGGGACCAAGCAGTTCTTC
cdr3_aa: CASSSLRTSGTKQFF

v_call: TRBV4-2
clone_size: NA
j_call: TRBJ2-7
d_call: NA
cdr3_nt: TGTGCCAGCAGTCCCATTACGGTGGGCGAGCAGTACTTC
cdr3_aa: CASSPITVGEQYF

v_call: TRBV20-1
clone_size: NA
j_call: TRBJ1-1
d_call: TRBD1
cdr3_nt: TGCAGTGCTGGAACAGGGGGCACTGAAGCTTTCTTT
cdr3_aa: CSAGTGGTEAFF

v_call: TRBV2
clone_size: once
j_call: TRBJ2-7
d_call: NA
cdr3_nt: TGTGCCAGCAGAGCCGAGACAGTAACCTACGAGCAGTACTTC
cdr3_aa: CASRAETVTYEQYF

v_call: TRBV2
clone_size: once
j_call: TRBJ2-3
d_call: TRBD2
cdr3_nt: TGTGCCAGCAGGGGACTAGCCAGCACAGATACGCAGTATTTT
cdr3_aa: CASRGLASTDTQYF

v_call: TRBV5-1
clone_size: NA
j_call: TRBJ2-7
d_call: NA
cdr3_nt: TGCGCCAGCAGCACCACAGGTTACGAGCAGTACTTC
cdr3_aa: CASSTTGYEQYF

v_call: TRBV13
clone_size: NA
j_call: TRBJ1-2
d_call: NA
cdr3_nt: TGTGCCAGCAGCCCCGGACCGTCGATCTATGGCTACACCTTC
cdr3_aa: CASSPGPSIYGYTF

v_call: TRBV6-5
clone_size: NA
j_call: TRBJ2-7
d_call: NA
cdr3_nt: TGTGCCAGCAGTTTTGGGACTTCCACCTACGAGCAGTACTTC
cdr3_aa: CASSFGTSTYEQYF

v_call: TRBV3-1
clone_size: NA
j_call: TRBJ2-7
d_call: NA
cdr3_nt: TGTGCCAGCAGCCAAGACGGGTTTAGGCACGAGCAGTACTTC
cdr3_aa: CASSQDGFRHEQYF

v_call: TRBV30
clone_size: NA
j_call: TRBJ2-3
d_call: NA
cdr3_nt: TGTGCCTGGAGCCACAGTTCTTTTACTAGCACAGATACGCAGTATTTT
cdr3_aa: CAWSHSSFTSTDTQYF

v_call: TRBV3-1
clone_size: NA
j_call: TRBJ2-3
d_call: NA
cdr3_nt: TGTGCCAGCAGCCTCCGACAGACCACAGATACGCAGTATTTT
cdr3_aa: CASSLRQTTDTQYF

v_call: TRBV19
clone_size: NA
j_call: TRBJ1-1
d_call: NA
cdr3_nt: TGTGCCAGCCTACATCAGGGAGACACTGAAGCTTTCTTT
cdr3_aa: CASLHQGDTEAFF

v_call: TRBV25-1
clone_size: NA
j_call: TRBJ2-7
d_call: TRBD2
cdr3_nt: TGTGCCAGCAGTGAATACCAATCTGGACTAGCGGGAGGAGGCGAGCAGTACTTC
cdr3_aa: CASSEYQSGLAGGGEQYF

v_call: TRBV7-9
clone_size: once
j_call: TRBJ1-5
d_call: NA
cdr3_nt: TGTGCCAGCAGCTCAGGGGTGGGACAGCCCCAGCATTTT
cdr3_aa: CASSSGVGQPQHF

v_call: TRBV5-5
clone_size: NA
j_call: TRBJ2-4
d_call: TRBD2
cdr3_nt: TGTGCCAGCAGCTTGGTTCCTGGAGCGGGAGGGGAGGGCATTCAGTACTTC
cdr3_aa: CASSLVPGAGGEGIQYF

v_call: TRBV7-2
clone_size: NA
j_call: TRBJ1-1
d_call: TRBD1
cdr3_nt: TGTGCCAGCACCCTTATCCCGCAGGGGGCTGAATCTGAAGCTTTCTTT
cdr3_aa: CASTLIPQGAESEAFF

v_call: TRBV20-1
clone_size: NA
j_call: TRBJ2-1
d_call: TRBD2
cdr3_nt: TGCAGTGCTAGGCCACGGACTAGCGGGAGTGTTAATGAGCAGTTCTTC
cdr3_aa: CSARPRTSGSVNEQFF

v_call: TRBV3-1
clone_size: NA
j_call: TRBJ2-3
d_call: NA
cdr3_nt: TGTGCCAGCAGCCCCGGAGGGCCGACGTCAGATACGCAGTATTTT
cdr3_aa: CASSPGGPTSDTQYF

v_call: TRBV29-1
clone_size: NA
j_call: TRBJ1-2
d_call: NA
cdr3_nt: TGCAGCGTTGGTGCCGGTAACTATGGCTACACCTTC
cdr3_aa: CSVGAGNYGYTF

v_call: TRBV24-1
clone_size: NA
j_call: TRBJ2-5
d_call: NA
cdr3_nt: TGTGCCACCGAGGAAGGAGAGACCCAGTACTTC
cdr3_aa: CATEEGETQYF

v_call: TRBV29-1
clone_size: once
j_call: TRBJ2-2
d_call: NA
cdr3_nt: TGCAGCGTTGATGTGGGGGCTCGCACCGGGGAGCTGTTTTTT
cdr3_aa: CSVDVGARTGELFF

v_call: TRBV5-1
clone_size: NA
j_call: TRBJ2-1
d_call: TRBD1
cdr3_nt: TGCGCCAGCAGCTTGGCCCCCCAGGGGGCCTTGAATGAGCAGTTCTTC
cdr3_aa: CASSLAPQGALNEQFF

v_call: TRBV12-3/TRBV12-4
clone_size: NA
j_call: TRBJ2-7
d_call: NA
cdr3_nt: TGTGCCAGCAGTTTAGTGATGCTCGAGCAGTACTTC
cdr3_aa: CASSLVMLEQYF

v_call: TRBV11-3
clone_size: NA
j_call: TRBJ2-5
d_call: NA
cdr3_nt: TGTGCCAGCAGCTACTATCGGGGGGAGACCCAGTACTTC
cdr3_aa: CASSYYRGETQYF

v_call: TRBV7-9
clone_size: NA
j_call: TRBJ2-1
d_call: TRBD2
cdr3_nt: TGTGCCAGCAGCCTTAGCTTTGGGCTAGCGGGAGATGAGCAGTTCTTC
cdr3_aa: CASSLSFGLAGDEQFF

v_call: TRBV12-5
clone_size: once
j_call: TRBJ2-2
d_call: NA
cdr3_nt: TGTGCTAGTGGTCCCGACGGGACTTTGAACACCGGGGAGCTGTTTTTT
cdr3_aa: CASGPDGTLNTGELFF

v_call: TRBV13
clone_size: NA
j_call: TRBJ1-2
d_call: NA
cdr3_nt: TGTGCCAGCAGACTAGGTATTGATGGCTACACCTTC
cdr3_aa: CASRLGIDGYTF

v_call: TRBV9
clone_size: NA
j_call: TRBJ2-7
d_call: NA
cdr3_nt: TGTGCCAGCAGCGTAGAACCGGAGGGGGCTGGGGAGCAGTACTTC
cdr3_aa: CASSVEPEGAGEQYF